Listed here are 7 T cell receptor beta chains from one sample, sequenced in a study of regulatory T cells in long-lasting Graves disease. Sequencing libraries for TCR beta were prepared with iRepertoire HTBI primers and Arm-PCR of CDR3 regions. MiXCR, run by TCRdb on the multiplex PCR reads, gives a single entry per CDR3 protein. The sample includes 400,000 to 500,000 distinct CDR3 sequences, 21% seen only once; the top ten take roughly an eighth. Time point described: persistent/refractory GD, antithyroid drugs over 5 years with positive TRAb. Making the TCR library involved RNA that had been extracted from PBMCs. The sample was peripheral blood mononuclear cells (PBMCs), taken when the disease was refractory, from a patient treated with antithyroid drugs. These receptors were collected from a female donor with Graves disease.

CDR3 region: CASSPDRLAGATDTQYF. In DNA form, the CDR3 reads TGTGCCAGCAGCCCCGATAGGCTAGCGGGAGCTACAGATACGCAGTATTTT. This chain uses TRBV28 with TRBJ2-3; 10 bases map to TRBD2. The junction had 12 bases not matched to a gene; V was cut back by 6 bases and J by 3 bases. Germline V gene data show CDR1 as MDHEN and CDR2 as SYDVKM. The CDR3 sequence is 17 residues long.

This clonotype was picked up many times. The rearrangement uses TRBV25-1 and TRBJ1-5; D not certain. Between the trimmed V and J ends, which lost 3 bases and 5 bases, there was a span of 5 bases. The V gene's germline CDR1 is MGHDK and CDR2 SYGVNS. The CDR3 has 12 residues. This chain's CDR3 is CASSDGYQPQHF. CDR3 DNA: TGTGCCAGCAGTGACGGTTATCAGCCCCAGCATTTT.

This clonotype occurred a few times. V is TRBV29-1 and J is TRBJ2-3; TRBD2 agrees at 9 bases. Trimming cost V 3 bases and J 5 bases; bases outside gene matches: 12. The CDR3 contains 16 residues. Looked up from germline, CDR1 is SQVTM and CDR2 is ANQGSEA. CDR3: CSVERLAGRIGDTQYF. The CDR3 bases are TGCAGCGTTGAGCGGCTAGCGGGAAGAATTGGAGATACGCAGTATTTT.

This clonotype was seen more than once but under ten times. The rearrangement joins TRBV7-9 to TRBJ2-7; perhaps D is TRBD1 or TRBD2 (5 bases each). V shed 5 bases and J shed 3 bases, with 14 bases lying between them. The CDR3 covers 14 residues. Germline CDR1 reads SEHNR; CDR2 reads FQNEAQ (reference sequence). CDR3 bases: TGTGCCAGCAGCCCCACCGGGGCTGGCTACGAGCAGTACTTC. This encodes CASSPTGAGYEQYF.

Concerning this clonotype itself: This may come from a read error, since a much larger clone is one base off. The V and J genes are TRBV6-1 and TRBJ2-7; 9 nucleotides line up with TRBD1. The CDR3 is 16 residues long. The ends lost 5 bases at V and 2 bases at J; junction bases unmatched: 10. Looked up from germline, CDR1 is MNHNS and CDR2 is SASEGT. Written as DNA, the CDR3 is TGTGCCAGCAGTCCCGTCACGGGGACAGGGACCTACGAGCAGTACTTC. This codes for CASSPVTGTGTYEQYF.

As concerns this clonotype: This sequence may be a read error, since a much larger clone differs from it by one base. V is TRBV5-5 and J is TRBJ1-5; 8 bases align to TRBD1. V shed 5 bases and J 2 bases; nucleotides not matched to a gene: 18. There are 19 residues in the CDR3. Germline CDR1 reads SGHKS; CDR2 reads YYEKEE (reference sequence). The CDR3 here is CASSPGRQGTYWGNQPQHF. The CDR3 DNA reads TGTGCCAGCAGTCCGGGTAGACAGGGGACGTATTGGGGCAATCAGCCCCAGCATTTT.

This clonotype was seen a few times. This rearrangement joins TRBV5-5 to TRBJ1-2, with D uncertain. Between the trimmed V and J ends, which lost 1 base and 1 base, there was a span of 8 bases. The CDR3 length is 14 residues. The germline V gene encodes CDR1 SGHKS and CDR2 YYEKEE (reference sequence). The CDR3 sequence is CASSLFGSNYGYTF. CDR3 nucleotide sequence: TGTGCCAGCAGCTTGTTCGGCAGTAACTATGGCTACACCTTC.